A single sample is the source of the 15 T cell receptor beta chains below, sequenced in a study of blood T cells in healthy people across ages. PCR was performed a second time for about 6 to 12 cycles using a sample-barcoded 5' primer and a J-beta primer mix. TCRdb re-derived calls from the 5' RACE reads in MiXCR, one entry per CDR3 protein. The top ten hold approximately 37% of the sample, which has about 640,000 distinct CDR3 sequences, under 70% seen once. The sample was blood. The receptor source for this set is a man aged 55 to 70 in good health.

V gene TRBV27 combines with J gene TRBJ1-6; unclear D gene. CDR1 and CDR2 (germline): MNHEY, SMNVEV (reference sequence). The CDR3 sequence is 13 residues long. The V end lost 5 bases, the J end lost 9 bases, and 11 bases lay between the germline ends. For the CDR3, the DNA is TGTGCCAGCAGTCCTCCGAACGTTTCACCCCTCCACTTT. This gives the protein CASSPPNVSPLHF.

The chain joins TRBV6-1 to TRBJ2-3; D possibly corresponds to TRBD1 (6 bases). CDR1 MNHNS and CDR2 SASEGT come from the germline V gene. The CDR3 has 17 amino acids. V shed 4 bases and J shed 0 bases, with 17 bases lying between them. The CDR3 bases are TGTGCCAGCAGTGGAGGCGGCGTAGGGGGAAGCACAGATACGCAGTATTTT. Residues: CASSGGGVGGSTDTQYF.

The genes are TRBV10-2 and TRBJ2-4; 7 bases agree with TRBD1. The closer fit of TRBJ2-5 to the DNA end suggests the J call may be wrong. Germline lookup yields CDR1 WSHSY and CDR2 SAAADI. The CDR3 has 14 residues. CDR3 nucleotides: TGCGCCAGCAGTGCGACAGGGATTCAAGAGACCCAGTACTTC. It translates to CASSATGIQETQYF.

Regarding this clonotype: A read error may be the cause here, since a much bigger clone is one base away. J is TRBJ1-2 and V is TRBV10-1, with 8 bases identical to TRBD1. CDR3 length equals 12 residues. The junction had 12 bases not matched to a gene; V was cut back by 10 bases and J by 11 bases. Germline V gives CDR1 WNHNN, CDR2 SYGVQD (reference sequence). The DNA of the CDR3 is TGCGCCACTGGGACCGACAGGGGTAGTTACACCTTC. This codes for CATGTDRGSYTF.

J is TRBJ2-1 and V is TRBV15; D gene ambiguous. V lost 1 base, J lost 4 bases, and 14 bases lay in between. The CDR3 has 16 amino acids. Germline V gene data show CDR1 as LNHNV and CDR2 as YYDKDF (reference sequence). CDR3 sequence reads: CATSRVGSTTYNEQFF. CDR3 sequence (DNA): TGTGCCACCAGCAGAGTTGGTAGTACGACATACAATGAGCAGTTCTTC.

V is TRBV24-1 and J is TRBJ2-3; 10 bases are a match to TRBD1. The V gene's germline CDR1 is KGHDR and CDR2 SFDVKD. With 5 bases clipped from V and 4 bases from J, the junction kept 5 bases outside the gene matches. The CDR3 runs to 15 residues. The chain's CDR3 is CATSARDRGADTQYF. The CDR3 DNA is TGTGCCACCAGTGCCCGGGACAGGGGTGCAGATACGCAGTATTTT.

The genes are TRBV12-3 or TRBV12-4 and TRBJ2-3; 8 bases are a match to TRBD2. The trim removed 5 bases at V and 0 bases at J, leaving 7 bases unmatched. The CDR3 loop spans 16 amino acids. CDR3: CASSAPGGGSTDTQYF. In nucleotides, the CDR3 is TGTGCCAGCAGTGCCCCTGGCGGGGGGAGCACAGATACGCAGTATTTT.

The chain couples TRBV5-4 to TRBJ2-5; no firm D call. V was shortened by 1 base and J by 1 base, with 8 bases between the two germline ends. From germline, CDR1 is SGHNT and CDR2 YYREEE (reference sequence). This CDR3 has 14 residues. The DNA for the CDR3 is TGTGCCAGCAGCTTGAGGTCAGCCCAAGAGACCCAGTACTTC. Its translation is CASSLRSAQETQYF.

V and J are TRBV6-1 and TRBJ2-1; D perhaps matches TRBD1 (5 bases). Germline V lookup: CDR1 MNHNS, CDR2 SASEGT. This CDR3 has 17 amino acids. V was cut by 5 bases and J by 5 bases, with 22 bases left in between. CDR3: CASSRTGGGLVDNEQFF. The CDR3 coding sequence is TGTGCCAGCAGTCGCACAGGCGGCGGTCTAGTAGACAATGAGCAGTTCTTC.

The V and J genes are TRBV29-1 and TRBJ2-5; D might be TRBD1 or TRBD2, each matching 5 bases. This CDR3 has 14 amino acids. Germline V lookup: CDR1 SQVTM, CDR2 ANQGSEA. Trimming shortened V by 6 bases and J by 2 bases, and 16 bases separated the two germline ends. The CDR3: CSVATGTAQETQYF. In nucleotides, the CDR3 is TGCAGCGTGGCCACCGGGACGGCTCAAGAGACCCAGTACTTC.

The rearrangement joins TRBV14 to TRBJ2-7; D not resolved. Germline V CDR1 and CDR2: SGHDN, FVKESK. Trimming removed 5 bases from V and 0 bases from J, with 11 bases in between. The CDR3 has 14 residues. The CDR3 region is CASSVRSSSYEQYF. In DNA, the CDR3 is TGTGCCAGCAGCGTCAGGTCCTCCTCCTACGAGCAGTACTTC.

V usage is TRBV5-5 and J usage is TRBJ1-1; no definite D call. The CDR3 runs 13 residues. Germline V gene lookup returns CDR1 SGHKS and CDR2 YYEKEE (reference sequence). Between the trimmed V and J ends, which lost 2 bases and 6 bases, there was a span of 11 bases. The CDR3 is CASSFLPEAEAFF. Written as DNA, the CDR3 is TGTGCCAGCAGCTTTCTTCCCGAGGCTGAAGCTTTCTTT.

This chain joins TRBV24-1 and TRBJ2-7; weak D call: TRBD2 (5 bases). The DNA end favors TRBJ2-5, so the J call may be wrong. Germline V CDR1 and CDR2: KGHDR, SFDVKD. The CDR3 extends over 13 amino acids. The CDR3: CATSEREKETQYF. CDR3 DNA: TGTGCCACCAGTGAGAGGGAGAAAGAGACCCAGTACTTC.

The J gene is TRBJ2-3, the V gene TRBV7-2; D is uncertain. Trimming removed 7 bases at V and 4 bases at J, with 15 bases between. Germline CDR1 SGHTA, CDR2 FQGNSA. This CDR3 comprises 14 residues. Written as DNA, the CDR3 is TGTGCCAGCACCGCCTTTGGTGGCGCAGATACGCAGTATTTT. It specifies CASTAFGGADTQYF.

The chain is built from TRBV28 and TRBJ1-2, with D possibly matching TRBD1 (6 bases). The CDR3 runs to 15 residues. The germline gives CDR1 MDHEN, CDR2 SYDVKM. The V end was cut by 4 bases, the J end by 5 bases, with 17 bases between. CDR3 sequence reads: CASSSVRWTAYGYTF. In DNA form, the CDR3 reads TGTGCCAGCAGTTCGGTAAGGTGGACAGCTTATGGCTACACCTTC.